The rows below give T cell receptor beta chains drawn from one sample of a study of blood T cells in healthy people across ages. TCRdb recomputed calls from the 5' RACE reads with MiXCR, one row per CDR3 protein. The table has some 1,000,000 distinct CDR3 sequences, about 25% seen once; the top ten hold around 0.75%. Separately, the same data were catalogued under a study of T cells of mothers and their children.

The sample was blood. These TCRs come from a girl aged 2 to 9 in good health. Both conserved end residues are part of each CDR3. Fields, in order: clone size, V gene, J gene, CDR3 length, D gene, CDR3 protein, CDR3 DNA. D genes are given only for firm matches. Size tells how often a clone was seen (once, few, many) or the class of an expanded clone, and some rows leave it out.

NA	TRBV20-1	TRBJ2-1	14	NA	CSAIGGESSDEQFF	TGCAGTGCTATTGGTGGGGAGAGTTCCGATGAGCAGTTCTTC
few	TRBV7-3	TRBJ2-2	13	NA	CASSLTLAGELFF	TGTGCCAGCAGCTTAACGTTGGCCGGGGAGCTGTTTTTT
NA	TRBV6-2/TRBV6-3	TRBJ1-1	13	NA	CALGSGIGTEAFF	TGTGCCTTGGGATCGGGCATTGGCACTGAAGCTTTCTTT
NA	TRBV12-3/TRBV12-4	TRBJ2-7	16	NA	CASSLLSDRTSYEQYF	TGTGCCAGCAGTCTCCTTTCAGACAGGACCTCCTACGAGCAGTACTTC
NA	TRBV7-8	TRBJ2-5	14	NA	CASSSISFEETQYF	TGTGCCAGCAGCTCCATTTCGTTCGAAGAGACCCAGTACTTC
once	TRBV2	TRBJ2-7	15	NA	CASSPPGLTDYEQYF	TGTGCCAGCAGCCCCCCCGGACTTACCGACTACGAGCAGTACTTC
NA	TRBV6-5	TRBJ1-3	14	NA	CASSYSKWGGGIYF	TGTGCCAGCAGTTACTCGAAATGGGGTGGTGGGATATATTTT
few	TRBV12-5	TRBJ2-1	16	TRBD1	CASGFFTGTDYNEQFF	TGTGCTAGTGGTTTCTTTACCGGGACAGATTACAATGAGCAGTTCTTC
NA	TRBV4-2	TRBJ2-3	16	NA	CASGQDGKGGTDTQYF	TGTGCCAGCGGCCAGGATGGGAAGGGCGGCACAGATACGCAGTATTTT
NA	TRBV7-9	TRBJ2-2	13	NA	CASSLSDPGELFF	TGTGCCAGCAGCTTATCGGACCCCGGGGAGCTGTTTTTT
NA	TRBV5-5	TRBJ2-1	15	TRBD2	CASSLGGLATSEQFF	TGTGCCAGCAGCTTGGGGGGACTAGCAACGAGTGAGCAGTTCTTC
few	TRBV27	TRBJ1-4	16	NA	CASRTGGPATNEKLFF	TGTGCCAGCAGAACTGGTGGGCCTGCAACTAATGAAAAACTGTTTTTT
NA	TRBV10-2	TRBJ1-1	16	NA	CASSEGEKGPVTEAFF	TGCGCCAGCAGCGAGGGTGAAAAGGGTCCGGTCACTGAAGCATTCTTT
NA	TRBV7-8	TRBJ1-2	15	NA	CASSFLSQINYGYTF	TGTGCCAGCAGCTTCCTGAGCCAAATAAACTATGGCTACACCTTC
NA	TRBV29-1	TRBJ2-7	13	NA	CSVRGQISYEQYF	TGCAGCGTTCGAGGACAAATCTCCTACGAGCAGTACTTC
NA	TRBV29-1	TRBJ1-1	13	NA	CSAKRSGGTEAFF	TGCAGCGCAAAGAGATCGGGGGGCACTGAAGCTTTCTTT
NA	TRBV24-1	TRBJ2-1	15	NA	CATSDHPSGPTGQFF	TGTGCCACCAGTGACCATCCCAGCGGACCTACGGGGCAGTTCTTC
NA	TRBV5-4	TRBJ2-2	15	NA	CASSLRQGGTGELFF	TGTGCCAGCAGCCTGCGCCAGGGAGGCACCGGGGAGCTGTTTTTT
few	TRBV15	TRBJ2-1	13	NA	CATGGGTYNEQFF	TGTGCCACCGGCGGTGGCACCTACAATGAGCAGTTCTTC
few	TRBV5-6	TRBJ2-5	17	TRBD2	CASSTDAGDSYQETQYF	TGTGCCAGCAGCACAGACGCGGGAGATTCGTACCAAGAGACCCAGTACTTC
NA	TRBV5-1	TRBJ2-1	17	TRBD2	CASSLVWGTSGSDEQFF	TGCGCCAGCAGCTTGGTTTGGGGGACTAGCGGGAGCGATGAGCAGTTCTTC
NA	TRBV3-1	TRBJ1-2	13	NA	CASSLGGSWGYTF	TGTGCCAGCAGCCTTGGAGGTTCGTGGGGCTACACCTTC
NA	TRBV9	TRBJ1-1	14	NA	CASSPGWTNTEAFF	TGTGCCAGCAGCCCAGGGTGGACGAACACTGAAGCTTTCTTT
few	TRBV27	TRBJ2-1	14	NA	CASSLQRPGNEQFF	TGTGCCAGCAGTTTACAACGGCCAGGGAATGAGCAGTTCTTC
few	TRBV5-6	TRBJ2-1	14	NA	CASSLPTGYNEQFF	TGTGCCAGCAGCTTACCGACTGGCTACAATGAGCAGTTCTTC
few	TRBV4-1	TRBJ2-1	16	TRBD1	CASSHRQGPQFYEQFF	TGCGCCAGCAGCCATCGACAGGGTCCCCAATTCTATGAGCAGTTCTTC
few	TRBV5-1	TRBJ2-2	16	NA	CASSLSTGSNTGELFF	TGCGCCAGCAGCTTGTCAACGGGATCGAACACCGGGGAGCTGTTTTTT
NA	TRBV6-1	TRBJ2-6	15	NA	CASSDGTGPYNVLTF	TGTGCCAGCAGTGACGGGACCGGACCCTACAACGTCCTGACTTTC
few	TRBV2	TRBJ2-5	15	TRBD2	CASSELAGLEETQYF	TGTGCCAGCAGTGAACTAGCGGGCCTAGAAGAGACCCAGTACTTC
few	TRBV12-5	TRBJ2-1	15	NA	CASAKEGLSYNEQFF	TGTGCTAGTGCTAAGGAGGGGCTCTCCTACAATGAGCAGTTCTTC
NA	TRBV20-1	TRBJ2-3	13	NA	CSARGRETDTQYF	TGCAGTGCTAGGGGACGAGAGACAGATACGCAGTATTTT
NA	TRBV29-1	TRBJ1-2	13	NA	CSVPGGANYGYTF	TGCAGCGTGCCGGGCGGGGCTAACTATGGCTACACCTTC
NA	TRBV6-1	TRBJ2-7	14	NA	CASLMTLSSYEQYF	TGTGCCAGCCTTATGACCCTTAGCTCCTACGAGCAGTACTTC